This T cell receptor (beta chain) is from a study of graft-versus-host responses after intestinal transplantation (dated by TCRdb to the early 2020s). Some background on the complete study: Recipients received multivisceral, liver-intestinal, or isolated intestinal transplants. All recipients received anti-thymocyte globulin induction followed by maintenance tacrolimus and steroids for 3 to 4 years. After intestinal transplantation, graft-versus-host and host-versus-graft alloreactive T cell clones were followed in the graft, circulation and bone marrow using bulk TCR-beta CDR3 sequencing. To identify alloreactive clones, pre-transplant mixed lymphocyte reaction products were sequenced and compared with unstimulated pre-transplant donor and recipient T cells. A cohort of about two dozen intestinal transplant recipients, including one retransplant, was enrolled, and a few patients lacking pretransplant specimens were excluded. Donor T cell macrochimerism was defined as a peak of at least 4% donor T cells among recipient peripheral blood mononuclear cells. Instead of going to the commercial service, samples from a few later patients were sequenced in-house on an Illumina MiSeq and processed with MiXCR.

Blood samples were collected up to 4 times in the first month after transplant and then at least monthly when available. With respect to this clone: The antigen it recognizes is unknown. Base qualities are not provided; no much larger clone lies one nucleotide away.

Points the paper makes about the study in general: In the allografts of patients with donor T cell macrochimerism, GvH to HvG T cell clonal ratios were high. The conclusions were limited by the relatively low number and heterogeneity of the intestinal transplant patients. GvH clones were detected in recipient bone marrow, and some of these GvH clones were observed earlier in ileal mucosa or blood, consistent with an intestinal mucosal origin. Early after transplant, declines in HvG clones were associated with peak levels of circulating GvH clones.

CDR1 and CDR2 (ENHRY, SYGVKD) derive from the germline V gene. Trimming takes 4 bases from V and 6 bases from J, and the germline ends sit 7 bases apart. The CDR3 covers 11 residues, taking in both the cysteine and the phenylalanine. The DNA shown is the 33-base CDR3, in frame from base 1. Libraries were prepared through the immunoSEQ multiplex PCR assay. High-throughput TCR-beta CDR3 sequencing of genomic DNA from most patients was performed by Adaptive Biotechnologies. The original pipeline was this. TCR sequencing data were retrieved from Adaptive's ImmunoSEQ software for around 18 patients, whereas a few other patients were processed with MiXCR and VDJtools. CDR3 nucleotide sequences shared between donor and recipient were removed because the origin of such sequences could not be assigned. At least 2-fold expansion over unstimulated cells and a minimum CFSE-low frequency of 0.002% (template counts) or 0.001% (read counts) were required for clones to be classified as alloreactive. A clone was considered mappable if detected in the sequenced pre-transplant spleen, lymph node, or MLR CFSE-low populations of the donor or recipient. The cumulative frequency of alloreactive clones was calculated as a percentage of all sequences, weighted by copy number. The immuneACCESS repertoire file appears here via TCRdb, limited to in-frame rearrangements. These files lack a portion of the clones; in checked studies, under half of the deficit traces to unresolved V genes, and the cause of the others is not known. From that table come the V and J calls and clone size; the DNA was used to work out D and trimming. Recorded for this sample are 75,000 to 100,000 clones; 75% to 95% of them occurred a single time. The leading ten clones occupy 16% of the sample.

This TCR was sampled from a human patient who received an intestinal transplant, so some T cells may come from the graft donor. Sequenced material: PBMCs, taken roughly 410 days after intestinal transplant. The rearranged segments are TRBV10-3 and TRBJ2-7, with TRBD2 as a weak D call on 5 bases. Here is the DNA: TGTGCCATCAGTGGAGGGAGCGAGCAGTACTTC. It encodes CAISGGSEQYF.